What follows is one T cell receptor (beta chain) and its context. This entry is derived from a study of CD8 T cells in Susac syndrome. V lost 5 bases, J lost 2 bases, and 9 bases lay in between. CDR3 size: 14 residues. Germline loops: CDR1 MDHEN, CDR2 SYDVKM. Random hexamers were used to reverse transcribe an amount of roughly 0.45 to 1 ug RNA. TCRdb re-called the immunoSEQ multiplex PCR reads with MiXCR, one entry per CDR3 protein. The repertoire has approximately 94,000 distinct CDR3 sequences, nearly 97% of them found once; the top ten carry 0.3%. Sample: CD8+ T cells from PBMCs. The chain is built from TRBV28 and TRBJ2-2; no clear D. The sequence was collected from a human donor with Susac syndrome. Here the CDR3 DNA reads TGTGCCAGCAGTGCAGGTTTTAACACCGGGGAGCTGTTTTTT. Protein sequence: CASSAGFNTGELFF.